The rows below give T cell receptor beta chains drawn from one sample of a study of CD4 T cells in relation to SARS-CoV-2 and coronaviruses. Which antigens these TCRs recognize remains unknown. Sequencing used immunoSEQ multiplex PCR; TCRdb keeps in-frame clones, though not all of them. The table shows around 29,000 clones, with 76% occurring only once. Material: CD4+ T cells from PBMCs, cultured in vitro. The receptors stem from a human donor in good health. The CDR3 runs from the conserved cysteine through the conserved F or W. The order of the fields is V gene, D gene, clone size, J gene, CDR3 DNA, CDR3 protein. A D gene is named only where the DNA matches it firmly. A row's size may be missing; if present it is once, few, many or a size class.

TRBV5-1	-	-	TRBJ2-2	TGCGCCAGCAGCCCCTGGGACACGGACACCGGGGAGCTGTTTTTT	CASSPWDTDTGELFF
TRBV19	-	-	TRBJ2-3	TGTGCCAGTAGTCCACAAGGGGCTATGGATACGCAGTATTTT	CASSPQGAMDTQYF
TRBV13	TRBD1	-	TRBJ2-1	TGTGCCAGCAGCCGCCGGGACAGGGTTACTGAGCAGTTCTTC	CASSRRDRVTEQFF
TRBV28	TRBD1	-	TRBJ2-3	TGTGCCAGCATTCAAACCCGGGACAGGGCCCCGGGCACAGATACGCAGTATTTT	CASIQTRDRAPGTDTQYF
TRBV12-1	-	-	TRBJ2-3	TGTGCCAGCAGCTTTGCGTTTCATGGGATCGAGGGGACAGATACGCAGTATTTT	CASSFAFHGIEGTDTQYF
TRBV7-2	-	-	TRBJ2-1	TGTGCCAGCAGCCGACCGACTAGGAATGAGCAGTTCTTC	CASSRPTRNEQFF
TRBV12-5	-	-	TRBJ1-1	TGTGCTAGTGCCATTGGTTTCCCCTCGGGGAACACTGAAGCTTTCTTT	CASAIGFPSGNTEAFF
TRBV11-2	-	few	TRBJ2-7	TGTGCCAGCAGCCACAGGGTTACCTACGAGCAGTACTTC	CASSHRVTYEQYF
TRBV7-2	-	-	TRBJ2-1	TGTGCCAGCAGCGCCATAATGACAGTCAATGAGCAGTTCTTC	CASSAIMTVNEQFF
TRBV4-1	-	-	TRBJ2-5	TGCGCCAGCAGCCAATACAAGGACCAAGAGACCCAGTACTTC	CASSQYKDQETQYF
TRBV6-5	-	-	TRBJ1-1	TGTGCCAGCAGACCCACCGACAGGGAAGCTTTCTTT	CASRPTDREAFF
TRBV2	-	few	TRBJ2-1	TGTGCCAGCAGTCGCCAGGGTTACAATGAGCAGTTCTTC	CASSRQGYNEQFF
TRBV7-2	TRBD2	-	TRBJ2-1	TGTGCCAGCAGCTTAGTTGGACTAGAGTGGAATGAGCAGTTCTTC	CASSLVGLEWNEQFF
TRBV5-6	TRBD1	few	TRBJ1-2	TGTGCCAGCAGCCTCCGGGGACAGGGTGGTGGTGGCTACACCTTC	CASSLRGQGGGGYTF
TRBV5-4	-	-	TRBJ1-1	TGTGCCAGCAAAAGGGACGGCGTGACGGGGGACGCTGAAGCTTTCTTT	CASKRDGVTGDAEAFF
TRBV19	-	-	TRBJ2-6	TGTGCCAGTAGTATTGACCCTGGGGCCAACGTCCTGACTTTC	CASSIDPGANVLTF
TRBV19	TRBD2	-	TRBJ2-1	TGTGCCAGTACCCTTAGCGGGGGGGCGAATGAGCAGTTCTTC	CASTLSGGANEQFF
TRBV9	TRBD2	-	TRBJ2-3	TGTGCCAGCAGCGTCGATGGTAGCGGGGCCACAGATACGCAGTATTTT	CASSVDGSGATDTQYF
TRBV6-5	TRBD1	once	TRBJ1-2	TGTGCCAGCGGGGACAGCACTAACTATGGCTACACCTTC	CASGDSTNYGYTF
TRBV4-1	-	-	TRBJ1-5	TGCGCCAGCAGCCAATTCCCGGGGGGGGCCGAGGGGCCCCAGCATTTT	CASSQFPGGAEGPQHF
TRBV18	-	-	TRBJ1-3	TGTGCCAGCTCATCCGGACAGCGCTCTGGAAACACCATATATTTT	CASSSGQRSGNTIYF
TRBV2	-	-	TRBJ1-1	TGTGCCAGCAGTGAAAACGGGAAGGAGACTGAAGCTTTCTTT	CASSENGKETEAFF
TRBV4-1	TRBD2	-	TRBJ2-3	TGCGCCAGCAGCCAAGGTAGGCTAGCGGGGGCTCGTAGCACAGATACGCAGTATTTT	CASSQGRLAGARSTDTQYF
TRBV6-1	TRBD1	-	TRBJ2-5	TGTGCCAGCAGTGAAGGACAGGGGGAGACCCAGTACTTC	CASSEGQGETQYF
TRBV7-8	TRBD1	-	TRBJ1-2	TGTGCCAGCAGCTTAATTCTAGGACAGGGGGCAGGAGGCTACACCTTC	CASSLILGQGAGGYTF
TRBV4-1	-	-	TRBJ1-3	TGCGCCAGCAGCCAAGCTGGAAACACCATATATTTT	CASSQAGNTIYF
TRBV5-1	TRBD2	-	TRBJ2-7	TGCGCCAGCAGCTTGGCCCGGACGGGGGGCTACGAGCAGTACTTC	CASSLARTGGYEQYF
TRBV4-1	TRBD1	-	TRBJ1-1	TGCGCCAGCAGCCACCATGTGCTTCGGACAGGGGATGGAGCTTTCTTT	CASSHHVLRTGDGAFF
TRBV16	-	-	TRBJ1-1	TGTGCCAGCAATCCAACCCCGAACACTGAAGCTTTCTTT	CASNPTPNTEAFF
TRBV3-1/TRBV3-2	-	-	TRBJ1-3	TGTGCCAGCAGCCAACACGTCGTCTCTGGAAACACCATATATTTT	CASSQHVVSGNTIYF
TRBV7-3	TRBD2	few	TRBJ2-1	TGTGCCAGCAGCCCCCCCGGGGAGGGGAATGAGCAGTTCTTC	CASSPPGEGNEQFF
TRBV6-5	-	-	TRBJ1-3	TGTGCCAGCAGGGAGACAGACTCTGGAAACACCATATATTTT	CASRETDSGNTIYF
TRBV7-2	TRBD1	-	TRBJ1-5	TGTGCCAGCAGCCCAAGGGACAGGACAAGCAATCAGCCCCAGCATTTT	CASSPRDRTSNQPQHF
TRBV6-4	TRBD1	-	TRBJ2-1	TGTGCCAGCAGTGACTCGACAGGGGGCGGTGAGCAGTTCTTC	CASSDSTGGGEQFF
TRBV4-1	-	-	TRBJ1-2	TGCGCCAGCAGCCAAGCTCCGACCGCACGGGAACGCGGCTACACCTTC	CASSQAPTARERGYTF
TRBV6-5	-	-	TRBJ2-1	TGTGCCAGCAGCACACGGACAGATGAGCAGTTCTTC	CASSTRTDEQFF
TRBV28	-	-	TRBJ1-4	TGTGCCAGCAGTTCATCGGGACGGACAAATGAAAAACTGTTTTTT	CASSSSGRTNEKLFF
TRBV3-1/TRBV3-2	-	-	TRBJ1-2	TGTGCCAGCAGCCAAGAAGTCAGGGGCAGAGGCTACACCTTC	CASSQEVRGRGYTF
TRBV2	-	-	TRBJ2-7	TGTGCCAGCAAATTTTCGTCAGGCTCCTACGAGCAGTACTTC	CASKFSSGSYEQYF
TRBV25-1	-	-	TRBJ2-7	TGTGCCAGCAGTGAATGGGGGGATGTCGGCGAGCAGTACTTC	CASSEWGDVGEQYF
TRBV2	-	-	TRBJ1-3	TGTGCCAGCAGTGCTCTCTTCCAGGCCCAACACTCTGGAAACACCATATATTTT	CASSALFQAQHSGNTIYF
TRBV12-3/TRBV12-4	-	-	TRBJ1-4	TGTGCCAGCAGTTTGGGGACGGGGGAAAAACTGTTTTTT	CASSLGTGEKLFF
TRBV2	TRBD1	-	TRBJ2-7	TGTGCCAGCAGAGATAACAGGGGGCTGAGGGACGAGCAGTACTTC	CASRDNRGLRDEQYF
TRBV4-2	TRBD2	-	TRBJ2-3	TGTGCCAGCAGCCAAGAGGCTAGCGGGGCCACAGATACGCAGTATTTT	CASSQEASGATDTQYF